This T cell receptor (beta chain) was documented in a study of T cell responses to AZD1222 COVID-19 vaccine. The table came from immunoSEQ multiplex PCR; TCRdb's copy has only in-frame clones and leaves some out. The data contain 200,000 or so clones, under 95% of them singletons. The CDR3 totals 14 residues. Germline CDR1 and CDR2: SGHRS and YFSETQ. V shed 4 bases, J shed 5 bases, and the junction held 7 bases outside the gene matches. Study observations and caveats: Only five to seven AZD1222 recipients were seropositive at baseline.

Concerning this clone: The antigen is not known.

The receptor's source is an adult in good health. This chain links TRBV5-1 with TRBJ1-1; 8 bases align to TRBD1. The sample consisted of peripheral blood, taken on day 0 of MenACWY control vaccination. In DNA, the CDR3 is TGCGCCAGCAGCCAGGACAGGGTTGTTACTGAAGCTTTCTTT. As protein: CASSQDRVVTEAFF.